A single sample is the source of the 20 T cell receptor beta chains below, sequenced in a study of blood T cell repertoires in COVID-19. The protocol was immunoSEQ multiplex PCR, while the TCRdb copy is restricted to in-frame clones and leaves out a portion. The table has around 190,000 clones, about 84% seen once. What was sequenced was peripheral blood. These receptors all come from a human donor in a cohort sampled during active COVID-19.

This clone has a single count. The chain uses TRBV5-5 and TRBJ2-7, with D maybe TRBD2 (6 bases). V was cut by 4 bases and J by 2 bases, with 13 bases left in between. This CDR3 region has 14 residues. The V gene's germline CDR1 is SGHKS and CDR2 YYEKEE (reference sequence). CDR3 bases: TGTGCCAGCAGCCCGGGGGTCCGGACCTACGAGCAGTACTTC. It codes for CASSPGVRTYEQYF. Full variable domain (outside the CDR3, taken from reference TRBV5-5 and TRBJ2-7): DAGVTQSPTHLIKTRGQQVTLRCSPISGHKSVSWYQQVLGQGPQFIFQYYEKEERGRGNFPDRFSARQFPNYSSELNVNALLLGDSALYLCASSPGVRTYEQYFGPGTRLTVT.

The rearrangement joins TRBV30 to TRBJ1-2; D gene ambiguous. CDR3 length: 13 residues. Germline-derived CDR1 and CDR2 are GTSNPN and SVGIG (reference sequence). The V and J ends lost 1 base and 3 bases respectively, with 9 bases between them. The DNA for the CDR3 is TGTGCCTGGAGTGGATCTGCAGACTATGGCTACACCTTC. This sequence encodes CAWSGSADYGYTF.

This clone occurred a few times. This chain uses TRBV20-1 with TRBJ1-2, with D tentatively TRBD1 (5 bases). This CDR3 has 13 residues. Trimming cost V 3 bases and J 4 bases, with 12 bases left between them. Germline V gene data show CDR1 as DFQATT and CDR2 as SNEGSKA (reference sequence). CDR3 amino acids: CSASSPGLYGYTF. DNA of the CDR3: TGCAGTGCTAGTTCACCAGGGCTCTATGGCTACACCTTC.

This sequence joins TRBV3-1 (or the pseudogene TRBV3-2) and TRBJ2-5, with 8 positions matching TRBD2. CDR1 and CDR2 from the germline V gene are LGHDT and YNNKEL (reference sequence). V lost 4 bases, J lost 4 bases, and 5 bases stayed unmatched. This CDR3 contains 14 residues. CDR3 amino acids: CASSPRGGPETQYF. In DNA form, the CDR3 reads TGTGCCAGCAGCCCACGGGGGGGTCCAGAGACCCAGTACTTC.

V is TRBV6-6 and J is TRBJ2-7, with D maybe TRBD1 (6 bases). CDR1 MNHNY and CDR2 SVGAGI come from the germline V gene (reference sequence). The CDR3 is 14 residues long. The V end was cut by 5 bases, the J end by 5 bases, with 16 bases between. The CDR3 spells CASSVQGWKDEQYF. CDR3 sequence (DNA): TGTGCCAGCAGTGTACAGGGTTGGAAGGACGAGCAGTACTTC.

V and J are TRBV5-1 and TRBJ2-7; 10 bases are shared with TRBD1. Per germline, CDR1 SGHRS and CDR2 YFSETQ. V trimming: 1 base; J trimming: 6 bases; junction bases outside the gene matches: 16. This CDR3 contains 18 residues. CDR3 coding DNA: TGCGCCAGCAGCTTGTTCCGGGACAGGGGACTTCGCACGGCCGAGCAGTACTTC. It yields the protein CASSLFRDRGLRTAEQYF.

V usage is TRBV11-2 and J usage is TRBJ2-1; 9 positions agree with TRBD2. This CDR3 is 15 amino acids long. V shed 3 bases and J 6 bases; nucleotides not matched to a gene: 6. Per germline, CDR1 SGHAT and CDR2 FQNNGV. The CDR3 DNA is TGTGCCAGCAGCTTCGATAGCGGGGGCCTCAATGAGCAGTTCTTC. It specifies CASSFDSGGLNEQFF. The whole variable domain, filled in from reference TRBV11-2 and TRBJ2-1, reads EAGVAQSPRYKIIEKRQSVAFWCNPISGHATLYWYQQILGQGPKLLIQFQNNGVVDDSQLPKDRFSAERLKGVDSTLKIQPAKLEDSAVYLCASSFDSGGLNEQFFGPGTRLTVL.

The rearrangement joins TRBV5-4 to TRBJ2-1; 8 bases match TRBD2. CDR3 length equals 18 residues. After removal of 0 bases from V and 2 bases from J, the junction contained 10 bases not matched to a gene. Germline assignment: CDR1 SGHNT and CDR2 YYREEE (reference sequence). CDR3 amino acids: CASSLAGGEPATYNEQFF. Here the CDR3 DNA reads TGTGCCAGCAGCTTGGCCGGGGGGGAGCCGGCGACCTACAATGAGCAGTTCTTC.

This chain joins TRBV5-4 and TRBJ2-7; D perhaps matches TRBD1 (7 bases). From germline, CDR1 is SGHNT and CDR2 YYREEE (reference sequence). V shed 2 bases and J shed 6 bases, with 15 bases lying between them. The CDR3 length is 14 residues. The CDR3 DNA is TGTGCCAGCAGCTTATCCTACAGGGGAGGCGAGCAGTACTTC. This sequence encodes CASSLSYRGGEQYF.

J is TRBJ2-1 and V is TRBV7-3, with 11 bases lining up with TRBD2. This CDR3 is built from 16 residues. The V gene end was trimmed by 2 bases and the J gene end by 2 bases; junction bases not matched to a gene: 2. CDR1 and CDR2 from the germline V gene are SGHTA and FQGTGA. The chain's CDR3 is CASSLWTSGPYNEQFF. The CDR3 coding sequence is TGTGCCAGCAGCTTATGGACTAGCGGGCCCTACAATGAGCAGTTCTTC.

This clone has only one observation. V usage is TRBV9 and J usage is TRBJ2-7, with unresolved D. Germline CDR1 and CDR2: SGDLS and YYNGEE. The ends were cut back, 0 bases at V and 2 bases at J, with 9 bases in the middle. The CDR3 contains 14 residues. The CDR3: CASSVGSFTYEQYF. The CDR3 DNA sequence: TGTGCCAGCAGCGTAGGTAGCTTTACCTACGAGCAGTACTTC.

The rearrangement uses TRBV20-1 and TRBJ2-1; D is possibly TRBD2 (6 bases). Germline V gene data show CDR1 as DFQATT and CDR2 as SNEGSKA (reference sequence). The CDR3 is 11 amino acids. Trimming removed 6 bases at V and 8 bases at J, with 11 bases between. The CDR3 reads CSATSGDEQFF. The CDR3 DNA reads as TGCAGTGCGACTAGTGGTGATGAGCAGTTCTTC.

The V call is TRBV5-8, the J call TRBJ2-6, with D unclear. V was cut by 3 bases and J by 0 bases, with 10 bases left in between. The CDR3 covers 16 residues. Per germline, CDR1 SGHTS and CDR2 YDEGEE. CDR3 nucleotides: TGTGCCAGCAGCTCCTTTTGGGCCTCTGGGGCCAACGTCCTGACTTTC. Translation: CASSSFWASGANVLTF.

This clone came up once. The chain recombines TRBV3-1 (or the pseudogene TRBV3-2) with TRBJ2-3; 10 bases are a match to TRBD2. The CDR3 contains 16 residues. V lost 2 bases to trimming and J lost 0 bases; unmatched junction nucleotides: 2. Germline V gene sequence: CDR1 LGHDT, CDR2 YNNKEL (reference sequence). In DNA, the CDR3 is TGTGCCAGCAGCCAATCTAGCGGGGGAAGCACAGATACGCAGTATTTT. Translating gives CASSQSSGGSTDTQYF.

The chain couples TRBV7-6 to TRBJ2-7; D is unclear. Germline lookup yields CDR1 SGHVS and CDR2 FNYEAQ. V lost 4 bases, J lost 3 bases, and 16 bases lay in between. CDR3 length: 15 residues. CDR3 sequence: CASSSVLRPDYEQYF. Here the CDR3 DNA reads TGTGCCAGCAGCTCAGTCTTGAGGCCAGACTACGAGCAGTACTTC.

In nucleotides, the CDR3 is TGTGCCTGGGGACAGGGTAGGGATGAAAAACTGTTTTTT. Translation gives CAWGQGRDEKLFF. This sequence joins TRBV30 and TRBJ1-4; 8 bases align to TRBD1. Trimming took 5 bases from V and 6 from J; bases not matched to a gene: 5. This CDR3 is built from 13 residues. Germline CDR1 reads GTSNPN; CDR2 reads SVGIG (reference sequence).

The rearrangement uses TRBV4-1 and TRBJ1-4; unclear D gene. V lost 3 bases and J lost 8, with 13 bases in between. CDR1 and CDR2 (germline): MGHRA, YSYEKL. The CDR3 contains 14 residues. This chain's CDR3 is CASSHARSSEKLFF. The CDR3 DNA is TGCGCCAGCAGCCACGCGCGAAGTTCAGAAAAACTGTTTTTT.

This chain connects TRBV6-5 to TRBJ1-3, with a tentative D call TRBD1 (5 bases). The germline gives CDR1 MNHEY, CDR2 SVGAGI. V lost 6 bases, J lost 4 bases, and 13 bases lay in between. This CDR3 comprises 14 residues. CDR3 protein: CASSLDIVGNTIYF. CDR3 sequence (DNA): TGTGCCAGCAGCTTGGACATTGTGGGAAACACCATATATTTT.

This clone showed up just once. An end of the junction does not agree with germline; a read error may underlie this. The genes are TRBV7-7 and TRBJ2-2; TRBD1 aligns across 12 bases. This CDR3 is 16 amino acids long. Germline V gene data show CDR1 as SSHAT and CDR2 as FNYEAQ (reference sequence). The CDR3 spells CASSPGGQGAPGELFF. CDR3 in DNA: TGTGCTAGCAGCCCCGGGGGACAGGGGGCTCCCGGGGAGCTGTTTTTT.

V gene TRBV3-1 (or the pseudogene TRBV3-2) combines with J gene TRBJ2-1, with TRBD2 as a possible D gene (6 bases). CDR3 length: 16 amino acids. From germline, CDR1 is LGHDT and CDR2 YNNKEL (reference sequence). V shed 1 base and J shed 4 bases, with 14 bases lying between them. CDR3: CASSQGAGRLYNEQFF. CDR3 bases: TGTGCCAGCAGCCAAGGGGCGGGGAGACTATACAATGAGCAGTTCTTC.